This is a list of T cell receptor beta chains from one sample in a study of shared clonotypes between healthy human individuals. Repertoires were generated with immunoSEQ multiplex PCR, while TCRdb's copy carries only in-frame clones and drops some. The sample yields 1 million to 1.3 million clones, roughly 74% seen once. Specimen: memory CD4+ T cells from PBMCs. The origin of the receptors is a man between 18 and 29 years old in good health. Some clones in this sample may be carry-over from other donors' samples. The CDR3 runs from the conserved cysteine through the conserved F or W. D genes are given only for firm matches. Not all rows give a size; the values are once, few, many and, for expanded clones, a class.

D gene	V gene	clone size	J gene	CDR3 protein	CDR3 DNA
TRBD1	TRBV5-4	once	TRBJ2-5	CASRRSTGEETQYF	TGTGCCAGCAGGAGATCGACAGGGGAAGAGACCCAGTACTTC
TRBD2	TRBV30	NA	TRBJ2-5	CAWSVPLLAGETQYF	TGTGCCTGGAGTGTACCCCTCCTAGCGGGAGAGACCCAGTACTTC
TRBD2	TRBV28	few	TRBJ2-3	CASTPSGRVPDTQYF	TGTGCCAGCACTCCAAGCGGGAGGGTCCCAGATACGCAGTATTTT
TRBD1	TRBV19	NA	TRBJ2-3	CASIDRGRTDTQYF	TGTGCCAGTATTGACAGGGGGCGGACAGATACGCAGTATTTT
TRBD1	TRBV9	NA	TRBJ1-2	CASSVGPDRALGYTF	TGTGCCAGCAGCGTAGGTCCAGACAGGGCCCTAGGCTACACCTTC
TRBD1	TRBV5-4	NA	TRBJ2-5	CASSLDRGRGETQYF	TGTGCCAGCAGCTTGGACAGGGGGCGCGGGGAGACCCAGTACTTC
NA	TRBV7-3	NA	TRBJ2-2	CASGSVNTGELFF	TGTGCCAGCGGTTCAGTCAACACCGGGGAGCTGTTTTTT
TRBD2	TRBV5-6	NA	TRBJ2-1	CASSISGRRYNEQFF	TGTGCCAGCAGTATTAGCGGGAGGCGGTACAATGAGCAGTTCTTC
NA	TRBV4-3	NA	TRBJ2-7	CASSPRTFTSYEQYF	TGCGCCAGCAGCCCGAGGACTTTTACCTCCTACGAGCAGTACTTC
NA	TRBV27	NA	TRBJ1-2	CASSLTGAGYGYTF	TGTGCCAGCAGTTTAACTGGGGCTGGGTATGGCTACACCTTC
TRBD1	TRBV11-2	few	TRBJ1-2	CASSFLRQGYGYTF	TGTGCCAGCAGCTTCTTGCGACAGGGGTACGGCTACACCTTC
NA	TRBV28	once	TRBJ1-1	CASSSGDRSTEAFF	TGTGCCAGCAGTTCCGGAGACAGGTCCACTGAAGCTTTCTTT
TRBD1	TRBV10-3	NA	TRBJ2-7	CATGTEGVEQYF	TGTGCCACCGGGACAGAAGGGGTCGAGCAGTACTTC
TRBD1	TRBV28	NA	TRBJ1-4	CASVLSRGLGEKLFF	TGTGCCAGCGTACTTTCCAGGGGGTTAGGTGAAAAACTGTTTTTT
NA	TRBV7-2	NA	TRBJ1-2	CASSSGGSNYGYTF	TGTGCCAGCAGCTCCGGAGGTTCGAACTATGGCTACACCTTC
NA	TRBV5-1	NA	TRBJ1-2	CASSLDFGGVEGYTF	TGCGCCAGCAGCTTGGATTTCGGCGGAGTTGAGGGCTACACCTTC
NA	TRBV7-9	NA	TRBJ2-5	CASSFGKETQYF	TGTGCCAGCAGCTTTGGTAAAGAGACCCAGTACTTC
TRBD2	TRBV30	NA	TRBJ2-7	CAWSVHAGGEQYF	TGTGCCTGGAGTGTACACGCCGGGGGGGAGCAGTACTTC
NA	TRBV5-1	NA	TRBJ1-5	CASSFEGFQPQHF	TGCGCCAGCAGCTTCGAGGGTTTTCAGCCCCAGCATTTT
TRBD2	TRBV28	NA	TRBJ2-5	CASSLLAGAGAQYF	TGTGCCAGCAGTTTACTAGCGGGAGCCGGGGCCCAGTACTTC